These T cell receptor beta chains were read from a single sample in a study of CD4+ T cells in melanoma. Clones were sequenced by immunoSEQ multiplex PCR, and TCRdb holds only the in-frame ones, with some missing. The data contain about 140,000 clones, around nine tenths of them seen just once; the ten biggest clones take up roughly 1.4%. These receptors originate from a human donor with melanoma. Each CDR3 is given with its conserved first and last residue. D genes are given only for firm matches. Clone size is stated in some rows and not others, as once, few, many or a class when expanded.

-	TRBV5-8	-	TRBJ2-2	CASSRLEMAGELFF	TGTGCCAGCAGCCGCCTAGAGATGGCCGGGGAGCTGTTTTTT
-	TRBV5-1	TRBD2	TRBJ2-5	CASTRTGGVETQYF	TGCGCCAGCACGAGGACGGGGGGGGTGGAGACCCAGTACTTC
-	TRBV27	-	TRBJ1-1	CASSTGWTEAFF	TGTGCCAGCAGTACAGGGTGGACTGAAGCTTTCTTT
-	TRBV7-8	-	TRBJ1-1	CASSLGAGIVTEAFF	TGTGCCAGCAGCTTGGGGGCGGGGATTGTCACTGAAGCTTTCTTT
once	TRBV5-1	-	TRBJ2-7	CASSLYPRTASSYEQYF	TGCGCCAGCAGCTTGTACCCCCGGACAGCTAGCTCCTACGAGCAGTACTTC
-	TRBV29-1	-	TRBJ2-7	CSVASGDEQYF	TGCAGCGTTGCTTCGGGGGACGAGCAGTACTTC
-	TRBV11-2	TRBD2	TRBJ2-5	CASSLGILASETQYF	TGTGCCAGCAGCTTAGGAATACTAGCGTCGGAGACCCAGTACTTC
once	TRBV7-2	TRBD2	TRBJ2-3	CASSPGTSGTAGTDTQYF	TGTGCCAGCAGCCCCGGGACTAGCGGGACCGCGGGCACAGATACGCAGTATTTT
-	TRBV7-3	TRBD2	TRBJ2-1	CASSLNSGPRNEQFF	TGTGCCAGCAGCTTAAATAGCGGGCCTAGGAATGAGCAGTTCTTC
-	TRBV2	TRBD1	TRBJ2-5	CASSEDRGKETQYF	TGTGCCAGCAGTGAGGACAGGGGAAAAGAGACCCAGTACTTC
-	TRBV13	-	TRBJ1-1	CASSLTPGEAFF	TGTGCCAGCAGCTTAACCCCAGGTGAAGCTTTCTTT
-	TRBV7-6	TRBD2	TRBJ2-1	CASSPQRGGYNEQFF	TGTGCCAGCAGCCCTCAGCGGGGGGGGTACAATGAGCAGTTCTTC
-	TRBV5-1	TRBD1	TRBJ2-5	CASGPQGAGETQYF	TGCGCGAGCGGTCCCCAGGGGGCCGGGGAGACCCAGTACTTC
-	TRBV7-9	-	TRBJ1-2	CASSFSGGRLNYGYTF	TGTGCCAGCAGCTTTAGCGGCGGCCGTCTTAACTATGGCTACACCTTC
-	TRBV5-1	-	TRBJ1-4	CASSLPGGTKNEKLFF	TGCGCCAGCAGTCTACCGGGCGGGACAAAGAATGAAAAACTGTTTTTT
-	TRBV5-1	-	TRBJ1-5	CASSLDSTNQPQHF	TGCGCCAGCAGCTTGGACTCTACGAATCAGCCCCAGCATTTT
-	TRBV2	-	TRBJ2-5	CASMGDGETQYF	TGTGCCAGCATGGGAGATGGAGAGACCCAGTACTTC
once	TRBV5-8	-	TRBJ1-5	CASSFQGQRHSNQPQHF	TGTGCCAGCAGCTTCCAAGGACAGCGCCATAGCAATCAGCCCCAGCATTTT
-	TRBV7-9	TRBD2	TRBJ2-1	CASSKIAGGTNNEQFF	TGTGCCAGCAGCAAGATAGCGGGGGGCACCAACAATGAGCAGTTCTTC
-	TRBV5-1	TRBD2	TRBJ2-1	CASSLEAGAPYNEQFF	TGCGCCAGCAGCTTGGAAGCGGGGGCCCCCTACAATGAGCAGTTCTTC
-	TRBV6-1	-	TRBJ2-1	CASSEQNEQFF	TGTGCCAGCAGTGAACAAAATGAGCAGTTCTTC
-	TRBV5-4	TRBD2	TRBJ2-3	CASSLGGGGRRTDTQYF	TGTGCCAGCAGCTTGGGGGGCGGGGGGCGACGCACAGATACGCAGTATTTT
-	TRBV10-1	-	TRBJ1-5	CASSERGGRSRNQPQHF	TGCGCCAGCAGTGAGAGGGGTGGCAGGAGCCGCAATCAGCCCCAGCATTTT
once	TRBV21-1	-	TRBJ1-2	CASSKLLHGRNYGYTF	TGTGCCAGCAGCAAGTTACTTCACGGCAGAAACTATGGCTACACCTTC
once	TRBV19	-	TRBJ2-3	CASSKGDTQYF	TGTGCCAGTAGTAAGGGAGATACGCAGTATTTT
-	TRBV27	-	TRBJ2-1	CASSVNYWSSYNEQFF	TGTGCCAGCAGTGTAAACTACTGGAGCTCCTACAATGAGCAGTTCTTC
-	TRBV6-5	TRBD1	TRBJ2-7	CASSHRRGTYEQYF	TGTGCCAGCAGCCATCGCAGGGGGACCTACGAGCAGTACTTC
-	TRBV5-1	TRBD1	TRBJ1-1	CASKATGGAMNTEAFF	TGCGCCAGCAAAGCGACAGGGGGGGCCATGAACACTGAAGCTTTCTTT
-	TRBV19	-	TRBJ1-4	CASSSAPGVGAEKLFF	TGTGCCAGTAGTTCAGCCCCTGGGGTAGGGGCTGAAAAACTGTTTTTT
-	TRBV5-8	-	TRBJ1-2	CASSPGGTANYGYTF	TGTGCCAGCAGCCCGGGGGGTACAGCTAACTATGGCTACACCTTC
-	TRBV6-6	-	TRBJ2-2	CATGRGGAGELFF	TGTGCCACCGGGCGAGGCGGGGCCGGGGAGCTGTTTTTT
-	TRBV6-1	-	TRBJ2-3	CASSEGSGTAYTQYF	TGTGCCAGCAGTGAGGGATCCGGGACCGCATATACGCAGTATTTT
-	TRBV5-1	-	TRBJ2-5	CASTDGGPEETQYF	TGCGCCAGCACGGACGGGGGGCCCGAAGAGACCCAGTACTTC
-	TRBV7-9	TRBD2	TRBJ2-1	CASSLGTSGYNEQFF	TGTGCCAGCAGCTTAGGGACTAGCGGATACAATGAGCAGTTCTTC
-	TRBV7-3	TRBD2	TRBJ2-1	CASSRTGGGEQFF	TGTGCCAGCAGCCGCACGGGGGGTGGTGAGCAGTTCTTC
-	TRBV7-9	-	TRBJ2-2	CASSLGGDTGELFF	TGTGCCAGCAGCTTAGGAGGTGATACCGGGGAGCTGTTTTTT
-	TRBV6-1	-	TRBJ1-1	CASSELSGGRSEAFF	TGTGCCAGCAGTGAACTAAGCGGAGGGAGAAGTGAAGCTTTCTTT
-	TRBV6-5	-	TRBJ1-1	CASSYEEGLNTEAFF	TGTGCCAGCAGTTATGAGGAGGGACTGAACACTGAAGCTTTCTTT
-	TRBV2	TRBD2	TRBJ2-2	CASKRTSGGAGNTGELFF	TGTGCCAGCAAGAGGACTAGCGGGGGGGCCGGCAACACCGGGGAGCTGTTTTTT